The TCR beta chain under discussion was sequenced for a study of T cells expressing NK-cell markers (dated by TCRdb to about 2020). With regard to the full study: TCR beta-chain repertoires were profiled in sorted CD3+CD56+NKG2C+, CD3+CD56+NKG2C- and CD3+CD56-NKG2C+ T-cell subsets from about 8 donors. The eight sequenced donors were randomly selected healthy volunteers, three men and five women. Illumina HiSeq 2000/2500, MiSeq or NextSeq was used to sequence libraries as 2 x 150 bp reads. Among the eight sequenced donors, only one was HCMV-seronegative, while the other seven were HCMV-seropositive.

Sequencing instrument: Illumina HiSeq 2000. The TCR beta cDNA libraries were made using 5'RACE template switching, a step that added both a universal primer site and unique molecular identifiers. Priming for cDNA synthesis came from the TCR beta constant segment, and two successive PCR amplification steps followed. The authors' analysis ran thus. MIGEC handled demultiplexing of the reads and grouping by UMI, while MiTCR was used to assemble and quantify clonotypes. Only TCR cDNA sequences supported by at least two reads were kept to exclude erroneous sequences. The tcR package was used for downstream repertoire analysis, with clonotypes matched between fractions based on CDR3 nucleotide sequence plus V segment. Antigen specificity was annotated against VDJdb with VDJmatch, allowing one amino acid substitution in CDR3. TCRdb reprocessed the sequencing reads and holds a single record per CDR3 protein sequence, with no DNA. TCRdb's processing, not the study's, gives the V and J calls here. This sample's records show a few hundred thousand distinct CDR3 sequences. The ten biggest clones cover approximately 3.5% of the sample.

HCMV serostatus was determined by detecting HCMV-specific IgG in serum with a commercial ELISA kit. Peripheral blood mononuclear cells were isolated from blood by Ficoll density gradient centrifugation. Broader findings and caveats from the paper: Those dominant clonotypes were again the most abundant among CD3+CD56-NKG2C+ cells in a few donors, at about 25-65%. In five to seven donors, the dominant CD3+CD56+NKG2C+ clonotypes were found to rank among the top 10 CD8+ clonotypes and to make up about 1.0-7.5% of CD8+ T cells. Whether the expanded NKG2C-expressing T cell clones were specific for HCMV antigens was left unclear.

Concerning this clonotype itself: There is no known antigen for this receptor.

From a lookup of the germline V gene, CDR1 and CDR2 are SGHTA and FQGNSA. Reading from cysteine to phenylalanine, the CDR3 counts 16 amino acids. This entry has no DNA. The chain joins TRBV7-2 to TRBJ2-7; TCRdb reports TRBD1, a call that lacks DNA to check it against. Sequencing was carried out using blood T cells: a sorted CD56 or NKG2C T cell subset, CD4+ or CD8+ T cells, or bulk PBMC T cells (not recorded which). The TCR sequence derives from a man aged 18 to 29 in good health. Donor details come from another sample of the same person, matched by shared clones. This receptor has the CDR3 CASSFRQGAIPYEQYF.